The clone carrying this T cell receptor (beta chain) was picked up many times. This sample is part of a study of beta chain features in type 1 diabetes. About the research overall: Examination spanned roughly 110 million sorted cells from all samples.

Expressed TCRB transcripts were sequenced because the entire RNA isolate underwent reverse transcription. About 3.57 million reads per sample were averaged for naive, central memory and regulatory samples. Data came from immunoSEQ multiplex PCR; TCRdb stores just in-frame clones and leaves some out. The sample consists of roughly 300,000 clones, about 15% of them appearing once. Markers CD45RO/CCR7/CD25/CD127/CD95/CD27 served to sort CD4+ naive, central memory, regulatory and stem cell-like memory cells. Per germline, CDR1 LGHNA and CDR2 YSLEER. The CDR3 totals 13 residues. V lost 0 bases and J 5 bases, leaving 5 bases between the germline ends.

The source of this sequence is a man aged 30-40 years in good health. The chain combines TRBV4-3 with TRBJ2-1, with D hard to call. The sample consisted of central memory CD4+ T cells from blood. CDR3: CASSQEADNEQFF. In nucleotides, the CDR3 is TGCGCCAGCAGCCAAGAGGCCGACAATGAGCAGTTCTTC.